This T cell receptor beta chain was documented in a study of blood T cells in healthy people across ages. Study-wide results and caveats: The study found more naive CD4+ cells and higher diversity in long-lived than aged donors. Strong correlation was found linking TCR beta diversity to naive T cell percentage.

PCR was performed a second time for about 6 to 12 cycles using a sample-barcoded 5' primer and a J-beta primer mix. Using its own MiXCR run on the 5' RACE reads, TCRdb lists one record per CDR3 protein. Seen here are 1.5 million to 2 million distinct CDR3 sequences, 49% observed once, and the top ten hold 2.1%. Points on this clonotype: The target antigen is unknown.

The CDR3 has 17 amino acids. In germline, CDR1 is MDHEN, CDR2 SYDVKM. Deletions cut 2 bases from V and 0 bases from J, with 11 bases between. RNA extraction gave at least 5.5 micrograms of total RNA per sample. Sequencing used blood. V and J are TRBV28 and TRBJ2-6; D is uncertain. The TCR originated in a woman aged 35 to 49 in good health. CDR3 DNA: TGTGCCAGCAGTTTAGTAGGGCCGTACTCTGGGGCCAACGTCCTGACTTTC. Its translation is CASSLVGPYSGANVLTF.